The next 15 T cell receptor beta chains were all read from a single sample in a study of blood T cells in healthy people across ages. The authors ran a second PCR of about 6 to 12 cycles using a sample-barcoded 5' primer and a J-beta primer mix. TCRdb analysed the 5' RACE reads with MiXCR anew, one entry per CDR3 protein. Of more than 700,000 distinct CDR3 sequences in the sample, about 46% were seen once. Sequencing used blood. Receptor source: a man older than 75 in good health.

The chain is built from TRBV28 and TRBJ2-7, with a tentative D call TRBD1 (5 bases). The germline V gene has CDR1 MDHEN and CDR2 SYDVKM. This CDR3 contains 14 residues. V shed 5 bases and J shed 2 bases, with 13 bases lying between them. Written as DNA, the CDR3 is TGTGCCAGCAGTCCTGACAGAGAAACCTACGAGCAGTACTTC. Amino acids: CASSPDRETYEQYF.

The rearrangement uses TRBV4-2 and TRBJ2-5, with 12 bases identical to TRBD2. Germline lookup yields CDR1 LGHNA and CDR2 YNFKEQ. The V segment lost 3 bases and the J segment 5 bases; nucleotides outside the gene matches: 7. The CDR3 loop spans 16 amino acids. CDR3 nucleotides: TGTGCCAGCAGCCAGGGTCGACTAGCGGGAGACGAGACCCAGTACTTC. It yields the protein CASSQGRLAGDETQYF.

V usage is TRBV7-2 and J usage is TRBJ2-3; the D gene could be TRBD1 or TRBD2 (7 bases each). V lost 7 bases and J 6 bases, leaving 23 bases between the germline ends. The CDR3 covers 16 residues. CDR1 and CDR2 from the germline V gene are SGHTA and FQGNSA. As DNA, the CDR3 is TGTGCCAGCACCCCCCGACAGGGAGGGTCCACCGATACGCAGTATTTT. It translates to CASTPRQGGSTDTQYF.

CDR3: CASTEGTPRVGYGYTF. The DNA of the CDR3 is TGTGCCAGCACCGAAGGGACGCCCAGAGTGGGCTATGGCTACACCTTC. The chain recombines TRBV6-6 with TRBJ1-2, with D possibly being TRBD1 (5 bases). The germline gives CDR1 MNHNY, CDR2 SVGAGI (reference sequence). The CDR3 is 16 residues long. V lost 7 bases and J 4 bases, leaving 22 bases between the germline ends.

This clonotype was seen more than once but under ten times. The chain has TRBV27 and TRBJ1-4; TRBD1 matches 7 bases. The ends lost 2 bases at V and 8 bases at J; junction bases unmatched: 5. The CDR3 is 14 residues long. The V gene's germline CDR1 is MNHEY and CDR2 SMNVEV (reference sequence). The CDR3 DNA follows: TGTGCCAGCAGTTTAAGGGGGCGTAGCGAAAAACTGTTTTTT. Translated, it gives CASSLRGRSEKLFF.

The chain employs TRBV5-1 and TRBJ2-1; no clear D gene. The CDR3 runs to 13 residues. Per the germline V gene, CDR1 is SGHRS and CDR2 is YFSETQ. V was clipped by 4 bases and J by 6 bases, with 11 bases between them. The CDR3 DNA sequence: TGCGCCAGCAGCGTGGGGTCGGCCAATGAGCAGTTCTTC. Encoded protein: CASSVGSANEQFF.

The chain is built from TRBV27 and TRBJ2-2, with D perhaps being TRBD1 or TRBD2 (7 bases each). V was clipped by 6 bases and J by 5 bases, with 16 bases between them. The CDR3 is made up of 15 amino acids. Per germline, CDR1 MNHEY and CDR2 SMNVEV (reference sequence). CDR3 sequence: CASRKTQGGTGELFF. CDR3 DNA sequence: TGTGCCAGCAGGAAAACCCAGGGGGGGACCGGGGAGCTGTTTTTT.

The table lists this clonotype with a few counts. This sequence joins TRBV29-1 and TRBJ2-2, with D possibly TRBD2 on 5 matching bases. Trimming pared 7 bases from V and 8 bases from J, leaving 17 bases between. In germline, CDR1 is SQVTM, CDR2 ANQGSEA. This CDR3 is built from 13 residues. CDR3 residues: CSAEGLGRGELFF. The CDR3 nucleotides read TGCAGCGCCGAAGGACTGGGCCGTGGGGAGCTGTTTTTT.

As concerns this clonotype: A junction boundary mismatches the germline segment, possibly from a read error. J is TRBJ2-3 and V is TRBV25-1, with a tentative D call TRBD1 (6 bases). Looked up from germline, CDR1 is MGHDK and CDR2 is SYGVNS. CDR3 length: 14 residues. CDR3 residues: CAGSGQGHRDTQYF. The CDR3 DNA sequence: TGTGCCGGCAGTGGCCAGGGACATAGGGATACGCAGTATTTT.

Many counts were recorded for this clonotype. The CDR3 DNA sequence: TGCAGTGCTAGACCCGGGACGGCGGTCTCCTACGAGCAGTACTTC. This codes for CSARPGTAVSYEQYF. V gene TRBV20-1 combines with J gene TRBJ2-7; the D call may be TRBD1 or TRBD2 (5 bases each). Germline V gene sequence: CDR1 DFQATT, CDR2 SNEGSKA (reference sequence). V lost 2 bases, J lost 0 bases, and 14 bases lay in between. CDR3 length: 15 amino acids.

This clonotype was observed a few times. The rearrangement uses TRBV21-1 and TRBJ2-1; the D call TRBD2 from the table was never checked on the DNA. TRBV21-1 is assigned pseudogene status. The CDR3 covers 15 residues. The CDR3 DNA reads TGTGCCAGCAGCAAAGGACTAGCGTTCTACAATGAGCAGTTCTTC. It yields the protein CASSKGLAFYNEQFF.

The chain has TRBV6-6 and TRBJ2-7; weak D call: TRBD2 (5 bases). The V end lost 6 bases, the J end lost 5 bases, and 11 bases lay between the germline ends. The CDR3 length is 12 residues. Germline V CDR1 and CDR2: MNHNY, SVGAGI (reference sequence). The CDR3: CASSSGRDEQYF. The DNA of the CDR3 is TGTGCCAGCAGCTCGGGGAGAGACGAGCAGTACTTC.

This clonotype has more than one count but fewer than ten. The chain uses TRBV7-2 and TRBJ1-1; D gene uncertain. CDR1 and CDR2 (germline): SGHTA, FQGNSA. The ends were cut back, 1 base at V and 7 bases at J, with 7 bases in the middle. The CDR3 has 12 residues. CDR3 residues: CASSLDMGEAFF. The CDR3 DNA reads as TGTGCCAGCAGCTTAGATATGGGTGAAGCTTTCTTT. The full variable domain, its missing parts supplied by reference TRBV7-2 and TRBJ1-1, is GAGVSQSPSNKVTEKGKDVELRCDPISGHTALYWYRQSLGQGLEFLIYFQGNSAPDKSGLPSDRFSAERTGGSVSTLTIQRTQQEDSAVYLCASSLDMGEAFFGQGTRLTVV.

The chain has TRBV2 and TRBJ1-2, with D uncertain. Germline loops: CDR1 SNHLY, CDR2 FYNNEI. There are 13 residues in the CDR3. Trimming left V 6 bases short and J 1 base short, with 9 bases between. The DNA for the CDR3 is TGTGCCAGCAGAATGGGCGGTAACTATGGCTACACCTTC. It is translated as CASRMGGNYGYTF.

This clonotype was counted only a few times. Given a much more abundant clone one base away, this may be a read error. The chain carries TRBV7-3 and TRBJ2-5; TRBD2 matches 8 bases. Germline V gene sequence: CDR1 SGHTA, CDR2 FQGTGA. The V segment lost 5 bases and the J segment 5 bases; nucleotides outside the gene matches: 4. The CDR3 runs 13 residues. CDR3 residues: CASSRAGVETQYF. CDR3 coding DNA: TGTGCCAGCAGCCGAGCGGGAGTGGAGACCCAGTACTTC.